This TCR beta chain was documented in a study of blood T cell repertoires in COVID-19. The overall study: The analysed material was cDNA or gDNA that came from T cells, B-cell-depleted T cells, or PBMCs.

Original handling: Reference gene primer amplification gave nucleated cell count estimates. Here immunoSEQ multiplex PCR was the method, and the copy in TCRdb shows in-frame clones only, minus some. Clonal size and the V and J genes are those of that table, whereas D and trimming came from the DNA. This table holds about 190,000 clones, roughly 73% found once. The specimen sequenced was peripheral blood. The clonotype comes from a woman older than 75 with active or convalescent COVID-19.

The CDR3 bases are TGTGCCAGCAGCCCAACACAGGGGGCGTGGACCCAGTACTTC. Protein: CASSPTQGAWTQYF. This chain joins TRBV9 and TRBJ2-5; 9 nucleotides agree with TRBD1. Germline CDR1 reads SGDLS; CDR2 reads YYNGEE. CDR3 length: 14 amino acids. V trimming: 4 bases; J trimming: 7 bases; junction bases outside the gene matches: 8.